Following are 21 T cell receptor beta chains from one sample sequenced in a study of cytomegalovirus exposure and HLA in healthy donors. In the PCR, 60 Vbeta and 13 Jbeta primers were used. Libraries were prepared by immunoSEQ multiplex PCR; TCRdb keeps only in-frame clonotypes and omits some of them. The sample shows 150,000 to 200,000 clones, around 75% of them seen only once. Material for sequencing was PBMCs. The receptor set was obtained from a male donor in good health and CMV-seronegative.

The J gene is TRBJ2-2, the V gene TRBV2, with 9 bases lining up with TRBD2. With 5 bases clipped from V and 7 bases from J, the junction kept 8 bases outside the gene matches. CDR1 and CDR2 from the germline V gene are SNHLY and FYNNEI. The CDR3 length is 15 residues. This CDR3 reads CASSKRGADIGELFF. In nucleotides, the CDR3 is TGTGCCAGCAGTAAGCGGGGGGCGGATATCGGGGAGCTGTTTTTT.

The chain carries TRBV6-1 and TRBJ1-2; D is possibly TRBD1 (6 bases). V lost 0 bases and J 7 bases, leaving 15 bases between the germline ends. Germline assignment: CDR1 MNHNS and CDR2 SASEGT. This CDR3 spans 15 amino acids. CDR3 DNA sequence: TGTGCCAGCAGTGAAGCATGGGGGACACTTGGTGGCTACACCTTC. It translates to CASSEAWGTLGGYTF.

This chain joins TRBV5-4 and TRBJ2-3; D may be TRBD2 (5 bases). Trimming shortened V by 0 bases and J by 5 bases, and 10 bases separated the two germline ends. The CDR3 is 14 amino acids. The V gene's germline CDR1 is SGHNT and CDR2 YYREEE (reference sequence). CDR3 sequence: CASSLDKRQDTQYF. Written as DNA, the CDR3 is TGTGCCAGCAGCTTGGACAAGCGGCAAGATACGCAGTATTTT.

The genes are TRBV5-1 and TRBJ1-2; 11 bases are a match to TRBD1. Germline CDR1 and CDR2: SGHRS and YFSETQ. J gave up 3 bases and V 7 bases, and 5 bases lay outside the gene matches. The CDR3 runs to 14 residues. CDR3 amino acids: CASRWTGGDYGYTF. The CDR3 DNA reads TGCGCCAGCCGATGGACAGGGGGCGACTATGGCTACACCTTC.

J is TRBJ1-2 and V is TRBV28; D remains ambiguous. Germline V lookup: CDR1 MDHEN, CDR2 SYDVKM. V lost 5 bases and J lost 7, with 11 bases in between. This CDR3 is built from 12 residues. The CDR3 is CASSAGSLGYTF. In DNA, the CDR3 is TGTGCCAGCAGTGCGGGTAGCCTTGGCTACACCTTC.

The rearrangement links TRBV5-1 to TRBJ2-5; tentatively, D is TRBD1 (5 bases). V was clipped by 0 bases and J by 3 bases, with 9 bases between them. The CDR3 totals 14 residues. Germline CDR1 is SGHRS and CDR2 is YFSETQ. This CDR3 is CASSLGRVKETQYF. CDR3 DNA sequence: TGCGCCAGCAGCTTGGGCAGGGTCAAAGAGACCCAGTACTTC.

This clone was counted only a few times. The V and J genes are TRBV7-3 and TRBJ2-6; D perhaps matches TRBD1 (6 bases). Germline lookup yields CDR1 SGHTA and CDR2 FQGTGA. Trimming took off 5 bases at V and 8 bases at J, with 10 bases between the two ends. The CDR3 extends over 13 amino acids. The CDR3 protein is CASSVQGSNVLTF. The CDR3, as DNA: TGTGCCAGCAGCGTACAGGGTTCCAACGTCCTGACTTTC.

This rearrangement joins TRBV19 to TRBJ1-1; D remains unclear. The CDR3 is made up of 15 amino acids. The V and J ends lost 0 bases and 1 base respectively, with 9 bases between them. Germline assignment: CDR1 LNHDA and CDR2 SQIVND (reference sequence). The CDR3 nucleotides read TGTGCCAGTAGTATAGAACGCAGAAAGAACACTGAAGCTTTCTTT. Residues: CASSIERRKNTEAFF.

This rearrangement joins TRBV9 to TRBJ2-7; 7 bases agree with TRBD2. Looked up from germline, CDR1 is SGDLS and CDR2 is YYNGEE. CDR3 length equals 16 residues. The trim removed 0 bases at V and 9 bases at J, leaving 15 bases unmatched. The CDR3 coding sequence is TGTGCCAGCAGCGTAGAAATGGTGGCGGGAGCCTCCGTGCAGTACTTC. Protein: CASSVEMVAGASVQYF.

The chain couples TRBV5-4 to TRBJ1-1, with a weak D call TRBD1 (6 bases). Germline V gene data show CDR1 as SGHNT and CDR2 as YYREEE (reference sequence). V was pared by 4 bases and J by 0 bases, with 13 bases between. The CDR3 has 15 amino acids. CDR3 sequence reads: CASSDRKDLNTEAFF. The CDR3 DNA reads TGTGCCAGCAGCGACAGGAAAGATCTGAACACTGAAGCTTTCTTT.

The J gene is TRBJ1-2, the V gene TRBV5-6; D is unresolved. Per the germline V gene, CDR1 is SGHDT and CDR2 is YYEEEE. Between the trimmed V and J ends, which lost 1 base and 0 bases, there was a span of 13 bases. The CDR3 is 16 amino acids. The CDR3 spells CASSLMRLRSNYGYTF. CDR3 in DNA: TGTGCCAGCAGCTTGATGAGACTGAGATCTAACTATGGCTACACCTTC.

This clone was recorded a few times. The V gene is TRBV6-1, the J gene TRBJ1-1; D gene ambiguous. The germline gives CDR1 MNHNS, CDR2 SASEGT. Trimming took off 1 base at V and 5 bases at J, with 8 bases between the two ends. The length of the CDR3 is 13 residues. The CDR3 region is CASSEGQRTEAFF. CDR3 sequence (DNA): TGTGCCAGCAGTGAAGGTCAGCGGACTGAAGCTTTCTTT.

The chain is built from TRBV7-9 and TRBJ1-2; tentative D call: TRBD1 (5 bases). Trimming took off 3 bases at V and 11 bases at J, with 13 bases between the two ends. The CDR3 is made up of 12 amino acids. The germline gives CDR1 SEHNR, CDR2 FQNEAQ (reference sequence). The CDR3 DNA reads TGTGCCAGCAGCTTCCCGGAGGGGATGTACACCTTC. This codes for CASSFPEGMYTF.

This clone has a handful of counts. CDR3 sequence reads: CASSRRRGGETQYF. The CDR3 bases are TGTGCCAGCAGTCGACGCAGGGGCGGAGAGACCCAGTACTTC. This chain joins TRBV2 and TRBJ2-5; D possibly corresponds to TRBD1 (6 bases). The germline CDR1 and CDR2 sequences are SNHLY and FYNNEI. The CDR3 length is 14 residues. The ends were cut back, 5 bases at V and 4 bases at J, with 14 bases in the middle.

This chain joins TRBV6-4 and TRBJ2-2; 10 bases fit TRBD2. The V gene end was trimmed by 5 bases and the J gene end by 2 bases; junction bases not matched to a gene: 2. This CDR3 region has 15 residues. The germline CDR1 and CDR2 sequences are MRHNA and SNTAGT. CDR3 coding DNA: TGTGCCAGCAGTCGGACTAGCGGAAACACCGGGGAGCTGTTTTTT. This codes for CASSRTSGNTGELFF.

This clone was detected once. This rearrangement joins TRBV6-1 to TRBJ1-5; D is undetermined. CDR1 MNHNS and CDR2 SASEGT come from the germline V gene. V gave up 0 bases and J gave up 6 bases, with 9 bases separating them. The CDR3 is made up of 14 amino acids. CDR3 region: CASSEAQVGQPQHF. The CDR3 coding sequence is TGTGCCAGCAGTGAAGCGCAGGTCGGTCAGCCCCAGCATTTT.

This clone was seen just once. V is TRBV5-1 and J is TRBJ2-7; TRBD2 matches at 12 bases. CDR1 is SGHRS, CDR2 YFSETQ, per germline. The CDR3 contains 15 residues. V trimming: 7 bases; J trimming: 4 bases; junction bases outside the gene matches: 9. CDR3 amino acids: CASRLETSGSYEQYF. DNA for the CDR3: TGCGCCAGCCGACTCGAGACTAGCGGGAGTTACGAGCAGTACTTC.

J is TRBJ1-4 and V is TRBV5-6, with unresolved D. The ends were cut back, 4 bases at V and 8 bases at J, with 9 bases in the middle. The CDR3 covers 12 residues. Germline V CDR1 and CDR2: SGHDT, YYEEEE. The CDR3 loop is CASSDLGEKLFF. The CDR3 nucleotides are TGTGCCAGCAGCGATCTCGGGGAAAAACTGTTTTTT.

This chain joins TRBV5-6 and TRBJ1-6; 7 bases line up with TRBD1. The trim removed 0 bases at V and 6 bases at J, leaving 6 bases unmatched. Germline values: CDR1 SGHDT, CDR2 YYEEEE. This CDR3 region has 16 residues. The CDR3 spells CASSLGAGGTNSPLHF. The CDR3 DNA is TGTGCCAGCAGCTTGGGAGCAGGGGGTACTAATTCACCCCTCCACTTT. The complete variable domain, with remaining parts taken from reference TRBV5-6 and TRBJ1-6, reads DAGVTQSPTHLIKTRGQQVTLRCSPKSGHDTVSWYQQALGQGPQFIFQYYEEEERQRGNFPDRFSGHQFPNYSSELNVNALLLGDSALYLCASSLGAGGTNSPLHFGNGTRLTVT.

V usage is TRBV28 and J usage is TRBJ2-5; 8 positions agree with TRBD1. Germline CDR1 reads MDHEN; CDR2 reads SYDVKM. The trim removed 6 bases at V and 3 bases at J, leaving 3 bases unmatched. The CDR3 length is 13 residues. CDR3 region: CASRTTGEETQYF. The CDR3 region has the DNA TGTGCCAGCAGGACGACAGGGGAAGAGACCCAGTACTTC.

This sequence joins TRBV7-2 and TRBJ2-5; D call uncertain. CDR1 SGHTA and CDR2 FQGNSA come from the germline V gene. The V and J ends lost 5 bases and 2 bases respectively, with 9 bases between them. This CDR3 is 13 amino acids long. The CDR3 is CASSIQQQETQYF. DNA of the CDR3: TGTGCCAGCAGCATTCAACAGCAAGAGACCCAGTACTTC.